This T cell receptor beta chain was documented in a study of T-cell memory formation after mild COVID-19. Background on the study: TCR clusters mostly belonged to single donors. Whole-study findings and limits: Shrinking CD4+ clones were chiefly CM and EM; CD8+ ones were chiefly EMRA.

Using its own MiXCR run on the 5' RACE reads, TCRdb lists one record per CDR3 protein. The sample yields more than 450,000 distinct CDR3 sequences, about a sixth seen once. This clonotype was seen many times. Its antigen is still unknown. Germline trimming cut 8 bases from V and 4 bases from J; bases unmatched to any gene: 6. Germline V CDR1 and CDR2: MNHEY, SMNVEV (reference sequence). The CDR3 length is 13 residues. V is TRBV27 and J is TRBJ2-5, with TRBD2 matching over 8 bases. The receptor's source is an adult woman who had mild COVID-19 (a few samples of this study predate the infection). Cell type and time point are not known. Sequences were obtained from PBMCs or a T cell subset sorted from them (not recorded which). CDR3 coding DNA: TGTGCCAGCCGCCCCGCGGGGGGAGAGACCCAGTACTTC. This encodes CASRPAGGETQYF.